The 12 T cell receptor beta chains below come from one sample, sequenced in a study of blood T cell repertoires in COVID-19. Libraries were prepared by immunoSEQ multiplex PCR; TCRdb keeps only in-frame clonotypes and omits some of them. The data contain some 200,000 clones, over 75% of them seen just once; the ten biggest clones take up about a tenth. The sample was PBMCs or T cells enriched from blood (not recorded which). The receptors stem from a man aged 35 to 55 who had recovered from COVID-19.

As regards this clone: Other DNA variants within this sample encode the same CDR3. The rearrangement joins TRBV20-1 to TRBJ2-7, with D uncertain. The CDR3 sequence is 11 residues long. The germline gives CDR1 DFQATT, CDR2 SNEGSKA (reference sequence). Trimming removed 0 bases at V and 3 bases at J, with 3 bases between. Written as DNA, the CDR3 is TGCAGTGCTAGAGACAACTACGAGCAGTACTTC. It translates to CSARDNYEQYF.

V gene TRBV3-1 (or the pseudogene TRBV3-2) combines with J gene TRBJ1-1, with a tentative D call TRBD1 (5 bases). The ends were cut back, 2 bases at V and 5 bases at J, with 12 bases in the middle. The CDR3 contains 14 residues. Germline loops: CDR1 LGHDT, CDR2 YNNKEL (reference sequence). The CDR3 DNA reads as TGTGCCAGCAGCCAATCGGGGGTCTGGACTGAAGCTTTCTTT. Translation: CASSQSGVWTEAFF.

The V gene is TRBV18, the J gene TRBJ1-1, with 11 positions matching TRBD1. CDR1 and CDR2 from the germline V gene are KGHSH and LQKENI. This CDR3 spans 17 amino acids. V gave up 6 bases and J gave up 4 bases; unmatched junction bases: 13. The CDR3 region has the DNA TGTGCCAGCTCCCTGGACAGGGGGCCCCCGCGTAGCACTGAAGCTTTCTTT. Translated: CASSLDRGPPRSTEAFF.

The V gene is TRBV7-2, the J gene TRBJ2-5; TRBD2 matches at 7 bases. The CDR3 totals 16 residues. V gave up 1 base and J gave up 6 bases; unmatched junction bases: 11. The germline V gene encodes CDR1 SGHTA and CDR2 FQGNSA. The DNA of the CDR3 is TGTGCCAGCAGCTTAGTATCGTCAGCGGGGCGCCAGACCCAGTACTTC. Residues: CASSLVSSAGRQTQYF.

V gene TRBV28 combines with J gene TRBJ1-2, with 8 nucleotides matching TRBD1. Per germline, CDR1 MDHEN and CDR2 SYDVKM. This CDR3 contains 14 residues. Germline trimming cut 2 bases from V and 7 bases from J; bases unmatched to any gene: 6. The CDR3 DNA reads TGTGCCAGCAGTTTACCCCAGGGGGCGCTTGGCTACACCTTC. It translates to CASSLPQGALGYTF.

This clone was seen just once. The V and J genes are TRBV12-5 and TRBJ2-3; D is undetermined. The CDR3 runs to 12 residues. Trimming removed 6 bases at V and 2 bases at J, with 6 bases between. CDR1 is LGHNT, CDR2 FRNRAP, per germline. The CDR3 here is CASGPDTDTQYF. The CDR3 nucleotides are TGTGCTAGTGGACCAGACACAGATACGCAGTATTTT.

The chain has TRBV7-2 and TRBJ2-5; 12 bases align to TRBD2. The V gene's germline CDR1 is SGHTA and CDR2 FQGNSA. The CDR3 spans 18 residues. V was pared by 1 base and J by 4 bases, with 10 bases of the junction left unmatched. The CDR3 bases are TGTGCCAGCAGCTTAGTGGCTAGCGGGGGGGCTAGCGGAGAGACCCAGTACTTC. Amino acids: CASSLVASGGASGETQYF.

The chain links TRBV6-5 to TRBJ2-1; TRBD1 aligns across 8 bases. J gave up 9 bases and V 10 bases, and 14 bases lay outside the gene matches. There are 14 residues in the CDR3. Per the germline V gene, CDR1 is MNHEY and CDR2 is SVGAGI. CDR3 in DNA: TGTGCCATCCTACGACAGAACAGGGGGACTGAGCAGTTCTTC. It encodes CAILRQNRGTEQFF.

The chain has TRBV6-6 and TRBJ2-7; 9 bases match TRBD1. Looked up from germline, CDR1 is MNHNY and CDR2 is SVGAGI (reference sequence). The CDR3 consists of 14 residues. V shed 6 bases and J 2 bases; nucleotides not matched to a gene: 5. In nucleotides, the CDR3 is TGTGCCAGCAGAAGGACAGGGGCTACCTACGAGCAGTACTTC. Translated: CASRRTGATYEQYF.

The V call is TRBV12-3 or TRBV12-4, the J call TRBJ1-5; D may be TRBD1 (6 bases). The CDR3 is 13 amino acids. Trimming pared 5 bases from V and 6 bases from J, leaving 11 bases between. CDR3 protein: CASSPYRVQPQHF. In DNA, the CDR3 is TGTGCCAGCAGTCCGTACAGGGTTCAGCCCCAGCATTTT.

CDR3 coding DNA: TGTGCCAGCAGCTTAATGAGCAGCGGTGAGCAGTTCTTC. It translates to CASSLMSSGEQFF. The chain carries TRBV7-3 and TRBJ2-1, with a weak D call TRBD2 (5 bases). The CDR3 has 13 amino acids. The germline gives CDR1 SGHTA, CDR2 FQGTGA. V was shortened by 1 base and J by 9 bases, with 10 bases between the two germline ends.

This clone was counted a few times. The chain uses TRBV6-5 and TRBJ1-2; 9 nucleotides match TRBD1. Trimming removed 8 bases from V and 4 bases from J; junction bases left unmatched: 8. Germline CDR1 is MNHEY and CDR2 is SVGAGI. The CDR3 is 14 amino acids. The CDR3 sequence is CASGPRTGAYGYTF. CDR3 nucleotide sequence: TGTGCCAGCGGGCCCAGGACAGGGGCCTATGGCTACACCTTC.